This paragraph reports one T cell receptor beta chain. In replicate PCRs of sorted subsets, around 0.2 ug DNA, about 30,000 T cell genomes, was used. TCRdb keeps only in-frame clones here, not all; method: immunoSEQ multiplex PCR. Found here are approximately 2.4 million clones, approximately 96% of them singletons; the top ten hold 0.1% to 0.15%. This specimen comes from a study of shared clonotypes between healthy human individuals. This CDR3 has 15 amino acids. Germline CDR1 is SGHNT and CDR2 is YYREEE (reference sequence). The sequencing input was naive CD4+ T cells sorted from blood. The subset: CD45RA+ positively selected. The sequence came from a man aged 18 to 30 in good health. V is TRBV5-4 and J is TRBJ2-3; unclear D gene. CDR3 residues: CGSRPGGTSTDTQYF. CDR3 in DNA: TGTGGATCCCGCCCCGGCGGAACTAGCACAGATACGCAGTATTTT.